Detailed here is one T cell receptor (beta chain). This clonotype was counted between two and nine times. This clone's antigen is unknown. No base-level quality is on record; no much larger clone is a single base apart. The data originate from a study of response to subunit inactivated influenza vaccine (dated by TCRdb to the late 2010s). Describing the broader study: Deep quantitative profiling of the T cell receptor repertoire was used in the study to follow responses to a trivalent subunit inactivated influenza vaccine.

The germline V gene sets CDR1 to MNHEY and CDR2 to SVGEGT. The CDR3 covers 15 residues, taking in both the cysteine and the phenylalanine. The entry retains the CDR3 DNA only, 45 bases that are in frame from base 1. Trimming removed 1 base from V and 2 bases from J; the gene matches leave 4 bases unexplained. The receptor library was made with RT-PCR. The instrument was an Illumina HiSeq 2500. The public reads were run again by TCRdb, first through fastp at Q25 and then through MiXCR, and only productive beta chains were kept. Each CDR3 protein gets just one entry, which takes the most common genes and DNA from the rows behind it. This sample lists hundreds of thousands of distinct CDR3 sequences; approximately 14% were detected once. The ten largest make up about 9.9% of the sample. General study outcomes and caveats: The authors proposed that each seasonal influenza vaccination may bring in only a limited number of new T cells.

This specimen was PBMCs from blood, taken roughly 13 days after vaccination. The rearranged segments are TRBV6-2 or TRBV6-3 and TRBJ2-7, and 8 junction bases match TRBD1. The receptor was isolated from a man between 45 and 60 years old who received an inactivated influenza vaccine. Donor details come from another sample of the same person, matched by shared clones. The CDR3: CASSYWTGWAYEQYF. Read as DNA, the sequence is TGTGCCAGCAGTTACTGGACAGGGTGGGCCTACGAGCAGTACTTC.